This T cell receptor beta chain derives from a study of T cells after somatic rescue of genetic block. Clones were sequenced by immunoSEQ multiplex PCR, and TCRdb holds only the in-frame ones, with some missing. The table has roughly 120,000 clones, over 80% seen once; the top ten hold approximately 1.3%. CDR1 and CDR2 (germline): LNHNV, YYDKDF (reference sequence). The CDR3 length is 15 residues. Trimming removed 1 base at V and 2 bases at J, with 9 bases between. The V call is TRBV15, the J call TRBJ1-5, with D perhaps TRBD1 (5 bases). The TCR sequence derives from a young woman. Source material: peripheral blood mononuclear cells (PBMCs). CDR3 sequence: CATSRGGSGNQPQHF. The CDR3 coding sequence is TGTGCCACCAGCAGAGGGGGGTCGGGCAATCAGCCCCAGCATTTT.